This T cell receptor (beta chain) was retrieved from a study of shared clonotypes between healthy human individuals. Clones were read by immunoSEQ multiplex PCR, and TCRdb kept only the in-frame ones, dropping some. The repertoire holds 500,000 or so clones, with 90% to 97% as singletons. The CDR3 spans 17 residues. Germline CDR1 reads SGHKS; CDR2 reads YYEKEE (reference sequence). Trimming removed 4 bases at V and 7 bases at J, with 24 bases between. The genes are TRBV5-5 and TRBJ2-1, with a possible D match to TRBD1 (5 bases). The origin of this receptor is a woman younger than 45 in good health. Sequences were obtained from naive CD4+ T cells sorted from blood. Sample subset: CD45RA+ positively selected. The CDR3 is CASSPRRLDKVVNEQFF. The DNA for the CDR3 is TGTGCCAGCAGCCCCCGCAGGTTGGACAAGGTCGTTAATGAGCAGTTCTTC.